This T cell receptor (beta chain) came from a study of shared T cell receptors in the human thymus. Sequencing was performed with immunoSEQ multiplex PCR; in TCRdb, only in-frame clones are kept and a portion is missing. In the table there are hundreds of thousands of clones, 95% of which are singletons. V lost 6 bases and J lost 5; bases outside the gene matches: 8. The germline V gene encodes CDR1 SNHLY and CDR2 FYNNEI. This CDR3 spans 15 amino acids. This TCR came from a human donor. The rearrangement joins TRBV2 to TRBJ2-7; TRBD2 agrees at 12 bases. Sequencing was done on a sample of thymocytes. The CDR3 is CASRVTSGRSNEQYF. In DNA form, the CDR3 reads TGTGCCAGCAGAGTCACTAGCGGGAGGAGCAACGAGCAGTACTTC.